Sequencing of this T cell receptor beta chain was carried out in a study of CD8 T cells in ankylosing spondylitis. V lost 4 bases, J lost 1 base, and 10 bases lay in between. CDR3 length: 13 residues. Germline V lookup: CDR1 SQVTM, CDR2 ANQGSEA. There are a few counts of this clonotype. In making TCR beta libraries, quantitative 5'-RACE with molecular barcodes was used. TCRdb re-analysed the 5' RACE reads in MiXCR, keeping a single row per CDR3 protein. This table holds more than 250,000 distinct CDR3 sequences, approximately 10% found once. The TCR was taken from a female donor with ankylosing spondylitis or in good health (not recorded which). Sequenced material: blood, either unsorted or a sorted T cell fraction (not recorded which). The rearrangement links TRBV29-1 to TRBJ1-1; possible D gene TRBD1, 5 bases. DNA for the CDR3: TGCAGCGTTGGTCCAGGGTGGAACACTGAAGCTTTCTTT. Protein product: CSVGPGWNTEAFF.